This is a list of T cell receptor beta chains from one sample in a study of blood T cell repertoires in COVID-19. TCRdb's table, derived via immunoSEQ multiplex PCR, lists solely in-frame clones and lacks some. Altogether about 250,000 clones are present, around 83% being singletons, with the ten largest covering approximately 6%. Material for sequencing was peripheral blood. These receptors all come from an older man with acute or convalescent COVID-19. Both conserved end residues are part of each CDR3. D genes are given only for firm matches. A clone size is listed for some rows: how often the clone was seen (once, few, many), or a class if it is expanded.

d_call: TRBD1
v_call: TRBV4-1
clone_size: -
j_call: TRBJ1-1
cdr3_nt: TGCGCCAGCAGGACAGGGGGACCGAACACTGAAGCTTTCTTT
cdr3_aa: CASRTGGPNTEAFF

d_call: TRBD1
v_call: TRBV7-9
clone_size: -
j_call: TRBJ1-2
cdr3_nt: TGTGCCAGCAGCTCGAGGACAGGTGATAACTATGGCTACACCTTC
cdr3_aa: CASSSRTGDNYGYTF

d_call: -
v_call: TRBV19
clone_size: -
j_call: TRBJ1-1
cdr3_nt: TGTGCCAGTAGTACACGACAGGACACTGAAGCTTTCTTT
cdr3_aa: CASSTRQDTEAFF

d_call: -
v_call: TRBV20-1
clone_size: -
j_call: TRBJ2-5
cdr3_nt: TGCAGTGCACTTCAAGAGACCCAGTACTTC
cdr3_aa: CSALQETQYF

d_call: -
v_call: TRBV7-6
clone_size: -
j_call: TRBJ2-5
cdr3_nt: TGTGCCAGCAGCTTAGGTGCAGGGTGGGAGACCCAGTACTTC
cdr3_aa: CASSLGAGWETQYF

d_call: -
v_call: TRBV18
clone_size: -
j_call: TRBJ2-4
cdr3_nt: TGTGCCAGCTCACCCGGTCTAGATAACATTCAGTACTTC
cdr3_aa: CASSPGLDNIQYF

d_call: TRBD2
v_call: TRBV3-1/TRBV3-2
clone_size: -
j_call: TRBJ2-5
cdr3_nt: TGTGCCAGCAGCCAAGATCTCCAGCGGGGCCAAGAGACCCAGTACTTC
cdr3_aa: CASSQDLQRGQETQYF

d_call: TRBD2
v_call: TRBV11-1
clone_size: -
j_call: TRBJ2-3
cdr3_nt: TGTGCCAGCAGCCCATTCGCGGGGGGAGATACGCAGTATTTT
cdr3_aa: CASSPFAGGDTQYF

d_call: TRBD1
v_call: TRBV6-2/TRBV6-3
clone_size: -
j_call: TRBJ2-6
cdr3_nt: TGTGCCAGCAGTCCGGGACAGGGAAACTCTGGGGCCAACGTCCTGACTTTC
cdr3_aa: CASSPGQGNSGANVLTF

d_call: -
v_call: TRBV6-1
clone_size: -
j_call: TRBJ1-2
cdr3_nt: TGTGCCAGCAGTGAATCGCGGGTCCATGGCTACACCTTC
cdr3_aa: CASSESRVHGYTF

d_call: -
v_call: TRBV29-1
clone_size: -
j_call: TRBJ2-3
cdr3_nt: TGCAGCGTTGAATGGGGTGGCGGGGCAGATACGCAGTATTTT
cdr3_aa: CSVEWGGGADTQYF

d_call: TRBD1
v_call: TRBV6-6
clone_size: -
j_call: TRBJ2-5
cdr3_nt: TGTGCCAGCAGCCCCTTTCCGAGGGGGCCCATAGAGACCCAGTACTTC
cdr3_aa: CASSPFPRGPIETQYF

d_call: -
v_call: TRBV3-1/TRBV3-2
clone_size: -
j_call: TRBJ2-3
cdr3_nt: TGTGCTATCAGTACCGAGGGTGGAGATACGCAGTATTTT
cdr3_aa: CAISTEGGDTQYF

d_call: -
v_call: TRBV5-6
clone_size: -
j_call: TRBJ1-2
cdr3_nt: TGTGCCAGCAGCTTGGCCAGGAGGGACTATGGCTACACCTTC
cdr3_aa: CASSLARRDYGYTF

d_call: -
v_call: TRBV2
clone_size: -
j_call: TRBJ1-2
cdr3_nt: TGTGCCAGCACCATGATAATCGGTGGCTACACCTTC
cdr3_aa: CASTMIIGGYTF

d_call: -
v_call: TRBV9
clone_size: -
j_call: TRBJ2-2
cdr3_nt: TGTGCCAGCAGCGTACAGGCTAGCCCCAACACCGGGGAGCTGTTTTTT
cdr3_aa: CASSVQASPNTGELFF

d_call: -
v_call: TRBV5-1
clone_size: -
j_call: TRBJ1-2
cdr3_nt: TGCGCCAGCAGACCCGGGACTGACGTGTCCGGCTACACCTTC
cdr3_aa: CASRPGTDVSGYTF

d_call: -
v_call: TRBV27
clone_size: -
j_call: TRBJ2-7
cdr3_nt: TGTGCCAGCAGTTCGGGACATACCTACGAGCAGTACTTC
cdr3_aa: CASSSGHTYEQYF

d_call: TRBD1
v_call: TRBV4-1
clone_size: -
j_call: TRBJ1-4
cdr3_nt: TGCGCCAGCAGCCAACTCCAGGGGGGTGAAAAACTGTTTTTT
cdr3_aa: CASSQLQGGEKLFF

d_call: -
v_call: TRBV27
clone_size: -
j_call: TRBJ1-1
cdr3_nt: TGTGCCAGCAGTAGGGCCGGGACTTTGAGGACTGAAGCTTTCTTT
cdr3_aa: CASSRAGTLRTEAFF

d_call: TRBD1
v_call: TRBV25-1
clone_size: once
j_call: TRBJ1-2
cdr3_nt: TGTGCCAGCAGTGTCCCCGGGACAGGGAAGGCTGGCTACACCTTC
cdr3_aa: CASSVPGTGKAGYTF

d_call: TRBD2
v_call: TRBV18
clone_size: -
j_call: TRBJ2-2
cdr3_nt: TGTGCCAGCTCACCGACTAGCGGGAACACCGGGGAGCTGTTTTTT
cdr3_aa: CASSPTSGNTGELFF

d_call: -
v_call: TRBV30
clone_size: -
j_call: TRBJ2-5
cdr3_nt: TGTGCCTGGAGTCAACGCGGCGGGGAGACCCAGTACTTC
cdr3_aa: CAWSQRGGETQYF

d_call: TRBD1
v_call: TRBV7-9
clone_size: -
j_call: TRBJ2-5
cdr3_nt: TGTGCCAGCAGCAGGGGGACAGGGGGCGGCGAGACCCAGTACTTC
cdr3_aa: CASSRGTGGGETQYF

d_call: TRBD1
v_call: TRBV27
clone_size: -
j_call: TRBJ2-2
cdr3_nt: TGTGCCAGCAGTTTAAGCCTGACAGGGACGAACACCGGGGAGCTGTTTTTT
cdr3_aa: CASSLSLTGTNTGELFF

d_call: -
v_call: TRBV5-1
clone_size: -
j_call: TRBJ1-1
cdr3_nt: TGCGCCAGCAGCTTGGTAGGACAGAGATCGAACACTGAAGCTTTCTTT
cdr3_aa: CASSLVGQRSNTEAFF

d_call: -
v_call: TRBV10-3
clone_size: -
j_call: TRBJ1-1
cdr3_nt: TGTGCCATCAGGGATAAGGGGCTACCGGACACTGAAGCTTTCTTT
cdr3_aa: CAIRDKGLPDTEAFF

d_call: TRBD1
v_call: TRBV27
clone_size: -
j_call: TRBJ1-2
cdr3_nt: TGTGCCAGCAGTCCGGACAGGTCCAGGGATGGCTACACCTTC
cdr3_aa: CASSPDRSRDGYTF

d_call: TRBD2
v_call: TRBV5-4
clone_size: -
j_call: TRBJ2-3
cdr3_nt: TGTGCCAGCAGCTTTGATGGACTAGCGGTCACAGATACGCAGTATTTT
cdr3_aa: CASSFDGLAVTDTQYF

d_call: -
v_call: TRBV9
clone_size: -
j_call: TRBJ1-1
cdr3_nt: TGTGCCAGCAGCACAGGCTTGAACACTGAAGCTTTCTTT
cdr3_aa: CASSTGLNTEAFF

d_call: -
v_call: TRBV2
clone_size: -
j_call: TRBJ1-5
cdr3_nt: TGTGCCAGCAGGGGGGGGCAGGGGTGGCGGCCCCAGCATTTT
cdr3_aa: CASRGGQGWRPQHF

d_call: -
v_call: TRBV5-1
clone_size: -
j_call: TRBJ2-5
cdr3_nt: TGCGCCAGCAGCCCTGGTTCAGGGATCCAAGAGACCCAGTACTTC
cdr3_aa: CASSPGSGIQETQYF

d_call: -
v_call: TRBV7-2
clone_size: few
j_call: TRBJ1-6
cdr3_nt: TGTGCCAGCAGCTTATATGCGGCTAGCTCCTATAATTCACCCCTCCACTTT
cdr3_aa: CASSLYAASSYNSPLHF

d_call: -
v_call: TRBV5-1
clone_size: -
j_call: TRBJ1-1
cdr3_nt: TGCGCCAGCAGCTTGCTTTTGAACACTGAAGCTTTCTTT
cdr3_aa: CASSLLLNTEAFF

d_call: TRBD1
v_call: TRBV28
clone_size: -
j_call: TRBJ1-5
cdr3_nt: TGTGCCAGCAGTTCCATACAGGGGGCGAGCAATCAGCCCCAGCATTTT
cdr3_aa: CASSSIQGASNQPQHF

d_call: -
v_call: TRBV27
clone_size: -
j_call: TRBJ2-3
cdr3_nt: TGTGCCAGCAGTTTTATTGGGCAGGGGATAGATACGCAGTATTTT
cdr3_aa: CASSFIGQGIDTQYF

d_call: TRBD1
v_call: TRBV14
clone_size: -
j_call: TRBJ2-7
cdr3_nt: TGTGCCAGCAGCTTTGGACAGGGAGGCTACGAGCAGTACTTC
cdr3_aa: CASSFGQGGYEQYF

d_call: -
v_call: TRBV5-1
clone_size: -
j_call: TRBJ2-7
cdr3_nt: TGCGCCAGCAGCCCAGGCGGGGGCGAACGCTCCTACGAGCAGTACTTC
cdr3_aa: CASSPGGGERSYEQYF

d_call: TRBD1
v_call: TRBV19
clone_size: -
j_call: TRBJ2-5
cdr3_nt: TGTGCCAGTAGTTTCACCTCACAGGGGGGATCGGAGACCCAGTACTTC
cdr3_aa: CASSFTSQGGSETQYF

d_call: TRBD1
v_call: TRBV10-2
clone_size: -
j_call: TRBJ2-7
cdr3_nt: TGCGCCAGCAGTGAGTTGGGACAGGGGTACTACGAGCAGTACTTC
cdr3_aa: CASSELGQGYYEQYF

d_call: -
v_call: TRBV28
clone_size: -
j_call: TRBJ2-5
cdr3_nt: TGTGCCAGCAGCCAGAGCGGTGGGGAGACCCAGTACTTC
cdr3_aa: CASSQSGGETQYF

d_call: -
v_call: TRBV19
clone_size: -
j_call: TRBJ2-7
cdr3_nt: TGTGCCAGTAGTATTGAGGGATACTACGAGCAGTACTTC
cdr3_aa: CASSIEGYYEQYF